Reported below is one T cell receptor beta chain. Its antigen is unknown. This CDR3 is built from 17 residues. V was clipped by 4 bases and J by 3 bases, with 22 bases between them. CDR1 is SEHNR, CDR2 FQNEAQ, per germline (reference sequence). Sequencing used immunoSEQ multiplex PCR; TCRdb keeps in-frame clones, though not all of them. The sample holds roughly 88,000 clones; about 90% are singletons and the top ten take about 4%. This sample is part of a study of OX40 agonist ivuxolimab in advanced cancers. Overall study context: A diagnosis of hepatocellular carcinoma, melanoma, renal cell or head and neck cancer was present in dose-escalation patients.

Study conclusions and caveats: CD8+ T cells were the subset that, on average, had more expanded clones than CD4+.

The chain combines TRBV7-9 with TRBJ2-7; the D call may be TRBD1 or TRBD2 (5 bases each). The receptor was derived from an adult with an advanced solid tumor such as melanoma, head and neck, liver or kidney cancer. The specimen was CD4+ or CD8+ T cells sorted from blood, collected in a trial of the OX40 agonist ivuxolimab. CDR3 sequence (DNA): TGTGCCAGCAGCTACCCCATCGGGGCAGCGGAGAACTACGAGCAGTACTTC. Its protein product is CASSYPIGAAENYEQYF.